Below are 17 T cell receptor beta chains sequenced from a single sample in a study of shared clonotypes between healthy human individuals. The repertoire was sequenced with immunoSEQ multiplex PCR; TCRdb's copy has only in-frame clones and lacks some. The table shows about 2.4 million clones, with over 85% occurring only once. Material for sequencing was naive CD4+ T cells from PBMCs. The subset denotes: CD45RA+ positively selected. Receptors originate from a man between 18 and 29 years old in good health. Some clones in this sample may be carry-over from other donors' samples.

The chain has TRBV7-8 and TRBJ1-3, with TRBD1 matching 7 bases. Losses at the gene ends were 3 bases for V and 0 bases for J; bases not matched to a gene: 5. Germline-derived CDR1 and CDR2 are SGHVS and FQNEAQ. CDR3 length equals 16 residues. The CDR3 DNA sequence: TGTGCCAGCAGCTTCGGACAGGACCCCTCTGGAAACACCATATATTTT. The encoded protein is CASSFGQDPSGNTIYF.

This CDR3 is CASSGQGQRQPQHF. The CDR3 nucleotides are TGTGCCAGCAGTGGACAAGGGCAACGTCAGCCCCAGCATTTT. This chain links TRBV6-6 with TRBJ1-5; D might be TRBD1 (5 bases). V lost 5 bases to trimming and J lost 6 bases, with 14 bases between them. CDR3 size: 14 residues. CDR1 is MNHNY and CDR2 is SVGAGI in the germline V gene (reference sequence).

The rearrangement joins TRBV7-9 to TRBJ1-5, with TRBD1 identical over 11 bases. Germline CDR1 reads SEHNR; CDR2 reads FQNEAQ (reference sequence). The CDR3 has 16 amino acids. After removal of 4 bases from V and 5 bases from J, the junction contained 7 bases not matched to a gene. The CDR3 nucleotides are TGTGCCAGCAGCTCCGGGACAGGGGGTTGGGATCAGCCCCAGCATTTT. The encoded protein is CASSSGTGGWDQPQHF.

The V gene is TRBV25-1, the J gene TRBJ2-1, with 14 bases aligning to TRBD2. Germline trimming cut 6 bases from V and 8 bases from J; bases unmatched to any gene: 6. Germline CDR1 is MGHDK and CDR2 is SYGVNS. The CDR3 has 15 residues. This chain's CDR3 is CASRGTSGSLDEQFF. The CDR3 region has the DNA TGTGCCAGCAGGGGGACTAGCGGGAGTCTGGATGAGCAGTTCTTC.

There are a few counts of this clone. At the DNA level, this CDR3 is encoded by other sequences in the same sample as well. The chain couples TRBV18 to TRBJ1-1; D unresolved. The germline V gene encodes CDR1 KGHSH and CDR2 LQKENI. There are 12 residues in the CDR3. V lost 2 bases and J lost 0, with 1 base in between. The CDR3 DNA sequence: TGTGCCAGCTCACCAATGAACACTGAAGCTTTCTTT. Amino acids: CASSPMNTEAFF. Together with reference TRBV18 and TRBJ1-1, the CDR3 gives the full variable domain: NAGVMQNPRHLVRRRGQEARLRCSPMKGHSHVYWYRQLPEEGLKFMVYLQKENIIDESGMPKERFSAEFPKEGPSILRIQQVVRGDSAAYFCASSPMNTEAFFGQGTRLTVV.

The V and J genes are TRBV6-1 and TRBJ2-5; D is possibly TRBD2 (6 bases). The CDR3 has 13 residues. Between the trimmed V and J ends, which lost 4 bases and 5 bases, there was a span of 11 bases. CDR1 is MNHNS, CDR2 SASEGT, per germline. CDR3 sequence (DNA): TGTGCCAGCAGTGCGGATGGAGGGGAGACCCAGTACTTC. Amino acids: CASSADGGETQYF.

The chain employs TRBV2 and TRBJ2-5; TRBD1 aligns across 10 bases. Germline V gene sequence: CDR1 SNHLY, CDR2 FYNNEI. J gave up 7 bases and V 3 bases, and 8 bases lay outside the gene matches. The CDR3 consists of 15 residues. This CDR3 is CASSDVDRGLGTQYF. The CDR3 nucleotides are TGTGCCAGCAGTGATGTTGACAGGGGGCTCGGGACCCAGTACTTC.

The V call is TRBV9, the J call TRBJ2-1; 8 nucleotides line up with TRBD2. The CDR3 runs to 14 residues. Looked up from germline, CDR1 is SGDLS and CDR2 is YYNGEE. J was trimmed by 7 bases and V by 7 bases; bases with no gene match: 10. The CDR3 protein is CASWDGLATNEQFF. The CDR3 nucleotides read TGTGCCAGCTGGGATGGACTAGCAACGAATGAGCAGTTCTTC. Filled out from reference TRBV9 and TRBJ2-1, the complete variable domain reads DSGVTQTPKHLITATGQRVTLRCSPRSGDLSVYWYQQSLDQGLQFLIQYYNGEERAKGNILERFSAQQFPDLHSELNLSSLELGDSALYFCASWDGLATNEQFFGPGTRLTVL.

The gene calls are TRBV4-1 and TRBJ1-2; D is undetermined. Trimming pared 2 bases from V and 0 bases from J, leaving 10 bases between. In germline, CDR1 is MGHRA, CDR2 YSYEKL. This CDR3 is 15 amino acids long. CDR3: CASSQLAAANYGYTF. In nucleotides, the CDR3 is TGCGCCAGCAGCCAACTGGCAGCTGCTAACTATGGCTACACCTTC.

This sequence joins TRBV7-3 and TRBJ2-1; TRBD2 agrees at 14 bases. From germline, CDR1 is SGHTA and CDR2 FQGTGA. Losses at the gene ends were 5 bases for V and 9 bases for J; bases not matched to a gene: 9. The CDR3 spans 16 residues. Here the CDR3 DNA reads TGTGCCAGCAGCGAACCGGGACTAGCGGGAGAGGGTGAGCAGTTCTTC. Translated: CASSEPGLAGEGEQFF.

The chain recombines TRBV6-6 with TRBJ2-1, with 7 bases that match TRBD2. Trimming cost V 6 bases and J 1 base; bases outside gene matches: 3. The CDR3 has 14 residues. CDR1 and CDR2 from the germline V gene are MNHNY and SVGAGI (reference sequence). This chain's CDR3 is CASRSGISYNEQFF. The CDR3 DNA reads TGTGCCAGCAGAAGCGGGATATCCTACAATGAGCAGTTCTTC.

This sequence joins TRBV14 and TRBJ2-3; possible D gene TRBD2, 5 bases. In germline, CDR1 is SGHDN, CDR2 FVKESK. V gave up 6 bases and J gave up 2 bases, with 15 bases separating them. This CDR3 is built from 15 residues. As DNA, the CDR3 is TGTGCCAGCAGACCGAGCGGTACTCCCACAGATACGCAGTATTTT. This gives the protein CASRPSGTPTDTQYF.

The chain carries TRBV30 and TRBJ1-5; D might be TRBD1 (6 bases). V was cut by 3 bases and J by 3 bases, with 15 bases left in between. CDR1 is GTSNPN and CDR2 is SVGIG in the germline V gene (reference sequence). The CDR3 is 15 residues long. CDR3: CAWSPQGHLNQPQHF. The CDR3 DNA reads TGTGCCTGGAGCCCACAGGGACACCTCAATCAGCCCCAGCATTTT.

This sequence joins TRBV27 and TRBJ2-7, with TRBD2 matching over 11 bases. Looked up from germline, CDR1 is MNHEY and CDR2 is SMNVEV (reference sequence). V lost 3 bases, J lost 9 bases, and 10 bases stayed unmatched. The length of the CDR3 is 15 residues. CDR3 sequence reads: CASSLIAGGPKGQYF. The CDR3 DNA reads TGTGCCAGCAGTTTGATAGCGGGAGGGCCTAAGGGGCAGTACTTC.

The rearrangement uses TRBV9 and TRBJ1-3; 9 positions agree with TRBD1. Germline assignment: CDR1 SGDLS and CDR2 YYNGEE. The CDR3 runs 13 residues. With V trimmed by 3 bases and J by 8 bases, 3 bases remained unmatched. The DNA for the CDR3 is TGTGCCAGCAGCGCGACAGGGGGACACACCATATATTTT. Protein product: CASSATGGHTIYF.

The rearrangement uses TRBV4-2 and TRBJ2-7, with unresolved D. Germline assignment: CDR1 LGHNA and CDR2 YNFKEQ. The V end lost 0 bases, the J end lost 5 bases, and 17 bases lay between the germline ends. The CDR3 has 16 residues. The CDR3 DNA follows: TGTGCCAGCAGCCAAGATTTACAACAGTTAATCCACGAGCAGTACTTC. This translates into CASSQDLQQLIHEQYF.

This clone has just one count. The rearrangement uses TRBV28 and TRBJ2-5, with 7 bases lining up with TRBD2. The end of the DNA is better explained by TRBJ2-7, so the J call may be wrong. Germline V gene lookup returns CDR1 MDHEN and CDR2 SYDVKM. The CDR3 extends over 17 amino acids. CDR3 protein: CASSSPRLAASSYEQYF. The CDR3 bases are TGTGCCAGCAGTTCCCCTCGGCTAGCGGCCTCCTCCTACGAGCAGTACTTC.